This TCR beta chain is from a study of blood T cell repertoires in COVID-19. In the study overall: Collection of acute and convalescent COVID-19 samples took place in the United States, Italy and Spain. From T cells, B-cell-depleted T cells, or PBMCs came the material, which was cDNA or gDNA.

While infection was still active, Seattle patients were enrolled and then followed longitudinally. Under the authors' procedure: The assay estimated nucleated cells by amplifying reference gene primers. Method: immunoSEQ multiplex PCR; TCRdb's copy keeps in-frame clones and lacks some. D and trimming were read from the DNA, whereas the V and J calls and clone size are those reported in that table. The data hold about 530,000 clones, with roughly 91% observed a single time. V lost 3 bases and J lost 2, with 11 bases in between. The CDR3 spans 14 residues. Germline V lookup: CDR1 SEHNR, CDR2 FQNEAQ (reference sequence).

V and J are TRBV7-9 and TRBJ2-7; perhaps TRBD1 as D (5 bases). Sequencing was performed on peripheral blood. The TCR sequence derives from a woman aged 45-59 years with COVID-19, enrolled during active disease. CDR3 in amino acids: CASSFRDRPYEQYF. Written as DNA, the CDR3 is TGTGCCAGCAGCTTCCGAGACAGACCCTACGAGCAGTACTTC.